This is a list of T cell receptor beta chains from one sample in a study of T cell responses to AZD1222 COVID-19 vaccine. This table comes from immunoSEQ multiplex PCR, and its TCRdb copy is limited to in-frame clones, with some not included. This sample has roughly 160,000 clones, with roughly 92% found just once. This specimen consisted of peripheral blood, obtained on day 0 of AZD1222 vaccination. The receptors originated from an adult in good health. Both conserved end residues are part of each CDR3. Fields, in order: J gene, clone size, D gene, V gene, CDR3 protein, CDR3 DNA. The D gene is left open where the match is weak. The listing skips clone size in some rows; elsewhere it reads once, few, many or a size class.

j_gene: TRBJ1-1; abundance: -; d_gene: TRBD1; v_gene: TRBV19; CDR3aa: CASKDRERLYEAFF; CDR3nt: TGTGCCAGTAAAGACAGGGAGAGGCTCTATGAAGCTTTCTTT
j_gene: TRBJ1-2; abundance: -; d_gene: -; v_gene: TRBV5-4; CDR3aa: CAGKNDYGYTF; CDR3nt: TGTGCCGGCAAGAACGACTATGGCTACACCTTC
j_gene: TRBJ2-3; abundance: -; d_gene: TRBD1; v_gene: TRBV5-1; CDR3aa: CASRPPRQGTDTQYF; CDR3nt: TGCGCCAGCAGACCACCGCGACAGGGAACAGATACGCAGTATTTT
j_gene: TRBJ1-1; abundance: -; d_gene: -; v_gene: TRBV11-3; CDR3aa: CASSLSAGRDTEAFF; CDR3nt: TGTGCCAGCAGCTTATCGGCAGGGAGGGACACTGAAGCTTTCTTT
j_gene: TRBJ2-3; abundance: -; d_gene: TRBD2; v_gene: TRBV5-8; CDR3aa: CASSLVIRTSGTDTQYF; CDR3nt: TGTGCCAGCAGCTTGGTTATCCGGACTAGCGGAACAGATACGCAGTATTTT
j_gene: TRBJ1-2; abundance: -; d_gene: -; v_gene: TRBV5-6; CDR3aa: CASSSQGIGLYGYTF; CDR3nt: TGTGCCAGCAGCTCGCAGGGGATTGGGTTATATGGCTACACCTTC
j_gene: TRBJ2-7; abundance: -; d_gene: TRBD1; v_gene: TRBV5-1; CDR3aa: CASSLGDRGGYEQYF; CDR3nt: TGCGCCAGCAGCTTGGGGGACAGGGGAGGGTACGAGCAGTACTTC
j_gene: TRBJ2-7; abundance: -; d_gene: TRBD1; v_gene: TRBV18; CDR3aa: CASSPSGQGYEQYF; CDR3nt: TGTGCCAGCTCACCATCGGGACAGGGGTACGAGCAGTACTTC
j_gene: TRBJ2-5; abundance: -; d_gene: -; v_gene: TRBV5-1; CDR3aa: CASSLGGPEETQYF; CDR3nt: TGCGCCAGCAGCCTGGGAGGACCCGAAGAGACCCAGTACTTC
j_gene: TRBJ2-7; abundance: -; d_gene: -; v_gene: TRBV6-1; CDR3aa: CASSEAGTPRVEQYF; CDR3nt: TGTGCCAGCAGTGAAGCGGGGACACCCAGAGTCGAGCAGTACTTC
j_gene: TRBJ2-3; abundance: -; d_gene: -; v_gene: TRBV30; CDR3aa: CAWKEGTGTDTQYF; CDR3nt: TGTGCCTGGAAGGAGGGAACGGGCACAGATACGCAGTATTTT
j_gene: TRBJ1-2; abundance: -; d_gene: -; v_gene: TRBV14; CDR3aa: CASSQVIGGNYGYTF; CDR3nt: TGTGCCAGCAGCCAAGTTATAGGTGGGAACTATGGCTACACCTTC
j_gene: TRBJ2-7; abundance: -; d_gene: TRBD2; v_gene: TRBV5-6; CDR3aa: CASSFYLRTSGSYEQYF; CDR3nt: TGTGCCAGCAGCTTTTACCTCAGGACTAGCGGCTCCTACGAGCAGTACTTC
j_gene: TRBJ2-2; abundance: -; d_gene: -; v_gene: TRBV27; CDR3aa: CASSLLGAGTGELFF; CDR3nt: TGTGCCAGCAGTTTATTAGGGGCCGGCACCGGGGAGCTGTTTTTT
j_gene: TRBJ2-5; abundance: -; d_gene: TRBD1; v_gene: TRBV2; CDR3aa: CASSRDRGRGETQYF; CDR3nt: TGTGCCAGCTCCCGGGACAGGGGGCGCGGGGAGACCCAGTACTTC
j_gene: TRBJ2-7; abundance: -; d_gene: -; v_gene: TRBV7-9; CDR3aa: CASSLGVSYEQYF; CDR3nt: TGTGCCAGCAGCTTAGGCGTCTCCTACGAGCAGTACTTC
j_gene: TRBJ2-7; abundance: -; d_gene: TRBD2; v_gene: TRBV5-1; CDR3aa: CASSPGLSNYEQYF; CDR3nt: TGCGCCAGCAGCCCGGGACTATCCAACTACGAGCAGTACTTC
j_gene: TRBJ1-3; abundance: -; d_gene: -; v_gene: TRBV5-5; CDR3aa: CASSLQFGNTIYF; CDR3nt: TGTGCCAGCAGCCTTCAGTTTGGAAACACCATATATTTT
j_gene: TRBJ2-7; abundance: -; d_gene: TRBD1; v_gene: TRBV3-1/TRBV3-2; CDR3aa: CASSPQAGGYEQYF; CDR3nt: TGTGCCAGCAGCCCCCAAGCAGGGGGCTACGAGCAGTACTTC
j_gene: TRBJ1-1; abundance: -; d_gene: -; v_gene: TRBV11-3; CDR3aa: CASSLDLGTEAFF; CDR3nt: TGTGCCAGCAGCTTAGATTTAGGCACTGAAGCTTTCTTT
j_gene: TRBJ2-7; abundance: -; d_gene: TRBD2; v_gene: TRBV4-1; CDR3aa: CASSHSASGRGEQYF; CDR3nt: TGCGCCAGCAGCCACAGCGCTAGCGGGAGGGGGGAGCAGTACTTC
j_gene: TRBJ1-1; abundance: -; d_gene: TRBD1; v_gene: TRBV5-8; CDR3aa: CASSGNRGPNTEAFF; CDR3nt: TGTGCCAGCAGCGGTAACAGGGGACCGAACACTGAAGCTTTCTTT
j_gene: TRBJ1-1; abundance: -; d_gene: -; v_gene: TRBV6-5; CDR3aa: CASSYAGQGHTEAFF; CDR3nt: TGTGCCAGCAGTTACGCTGGCCAGGGGCACACTGAAGCTTTCTTT
j_gene: TRBJ2-7; abundance: -; d_gene: TRBD2; v_gene: TRBV6-5; CDR3aa: CASTGPGLAVYEQYF; CDR3nt: TGTGCCAGCACCGGGCCGGGACTAGCGGTCTACGAGCAGTACTTC
j_gene: TRBJ1-1; abundance: -; d_gene: -; v_gene: TRBV6-5; CDR3aa: CASSWGGAGSDTEAFF; CDR3nt: TGTGCCAGCAGTTGGGGGGGTGCGGGGTCGGACACTGAAGCTTTCTTT
j_gene: TRBJ1-1; abundance: -; d_gene: -; v_gene: TRBV27; CDR3aa: CASSRMRGTEAFF; CDR3nt: TGTGCCAGCAGCAGAATGAGGGGCACTGAAGCTTTCTTT
j_gene: TRBJ2-1; abundance: -; d_gene: -; v_gene: TRBV11-2; CDR3aa: CASSFGLGPYNEQFF; CDR3nt: TGTGCCAGCAGCTTTGGTCTCGGGCCTTACAATGAGCAGTTCTTC
j_gene: TRBJ2-3; abundance: -; d_gene: -; v_gene: TRBV20-1; CDR3aa: CSARNGDTQYF; CDR3nt: TGCAGTGCTAGAAACGGGGATACGCAGTATTTT
j_gene: TRBJ1-4; abundance: -; d_gene: -; v_gene: TRBV25-1; CDR3aa: CASRKGENEKLFF; CDR3nt: TGTGCCAGCAGAAAGGGGGAAAATGAAAAACTGTTTTTT
j_gene: TRBJ1-4; abundance: -; d_gene: -; v_gene: TRBV19; CDR3aa: CASRTQGATNEKLFF; CDR3nt: TGTGCCAGTAGGACTCAGGGCGCAACTAATGAAAAACTGTTTTTT
j_gene: TRBJ1-5; abundance: -; d_gene: -; v_gene: TRBV6-2/TRBV6-3; CDR3aa: CASSSLWDQPQHF; CDR3nt: TGTGCCAGCAGTTCTCTATGGGATCAGCCCCAGCATTTT
j_gene: TRBJ1-1; abundance: once; d_gene: -; v_gene: TRBV6-5; CDR3aa: CASIPTAGNTEAFF; CDR3nt: TGTGCCAGCATCCCGACAGCCGGAAACACTGAAGCTTTCTTT
j_gene: TRBJ1-3; abundance: -; d_gene: -; v_gene: TRBV6-5; CDR3aa: CASRRGTGSNTIYF; CDR3nt: TGTGCCAGTCGAAGGGGGACCGGATCCAACACCATATATTTT
j_gene: TRBJ2-1; abundance: -; d_gene: TRBD2; v_gene: TRBV3-1/TRBV3-2; CDR3aa: CASSQDPGTTSNEQFF; CDR3nt: TGTGCCAGCAGCCAAGATCCGGGGACTACCTCCAATGAGCAGTTCTTC
j_gene: TRBJ1-1; abundance: -; d_gene: -; v_gene: TRBV24-1; CDR3aa: CATSDPSKRGGTEAFF; CDR3nt: TGTGCCACCAGTGATCCCTCCAAGCGGGGCGGCACTGAAGCTTTCTTT
j_gene: TRBJ2-1; abundance: -; d_gene: -; v_gene: TRBV5-1; CDR3aa: CASSLGQGHEQFF; CDR3nt: TGCGCCAGCAGCTTGGGGCAGGGACATGAGCAGTTCTTC
j_gene: TRBJ2-3; abundance: -; d_gene: -; v_gene: TRBV5-4; CDR3aa: CASSLGGSTDTQYF; CDR3nt: TGTGCCAGCAGCCTAGGGGGGAGCACAGATACGCAGTATTTT
j_gene: TRBJ2-2; abundance: -; d_gene: -; v_gene: TRBV5-1; CDR3aa: CASSSTSIRATGELFF; CDR3nt: TGCGCCAGCAGCTCTACGTCAATCAGGGCTACCGGGGAGCTGTTTTTT
j_gene: TRBJ1-2; abundance: -; d_gene: -; v_gene: TRBV6-5; CDR3aa: CASKRRGYYGYTF; CDR3nt: TGTGCCAGCAAAAGGAGGGGGTACTATGGCTACACCTTC
j_gene: TRBJ2-1; abundance: -; d_gene: TRBD1; v_gene: TRBV20-1; CDR3aa: CTGGSYNEQFF; CDR3nt: TGCACAGGGGGTTCCTACAATGAGCAGTTCTTC
j_gene: TRBJ1-2; abundance: -; d_gene: -; v_gene: TRBV4-2; CDR3aa: CASSQEAPGLNYGYTF; CDR3nt: TGTGCCAGCAGCCAAGAAGCTCCAGGACTTAACTATGGCTACACCTTC
j_gene: TRBJ1-1; abundance: -; d_gene: -; v_gene: TRBV11-2; CDR3aa: CASSLNRGLFSNTEAFF; CDR3nt: TGTGCCAGCAGCTTAAACCGGGGCTTGTTTTCGAACACTGAAGCTTTCTTT
j_gene: TRBJ2-5; abundance: -; d_gene: -; v_gene: TRBV6-5; CDR3aa: CASSYSRGTQYF; CDR3nt: TGTGCCAGCAGTTACTCCAGAGGGACCCAGTACTTC
j_gene: TRBJ1-3; abundance: -; d_gene: TRBD1; v_gene: TRBV19; CDR3aa: CASSEMTGGNTIYF; CDR3nt: TGTGCCAGTAGTGAGATGACAGGGGGAAACACCATATATTTT
j_gene: TRBJ1-3; abundance: -; d_gene: -; v_gene: TRBV11-2; CDR3aa: CASSLTLENTIYF; CDR3nt: TGTGCCAGCAGCTTAACCCTGGAAAACACCATATATTTT
j_gene: TRBJ1-1; abundance: -; d_gene: -; v_gene: TRBV20-1; CDR3aa: CSAHNRSEAFF; CDR3nt: TGCAGTGCTCACAACAGGTCTGAAGCTTTCTTT
j_gene: TRBJ2-2; abundance: -; d_gene: -; v_gene: TRBV7-8; CDR3aa: CASSLERAVIPANTGELFF; CDR3nt: TGTGCCAGCAGCTTAGAGCGGGCGGTGATCCCCGCGAACACCGGGGAGCTGTTTTTT
j_gene: TRBJ2-5; abundance: -; d_gene: -; v_gene: TRBV7-2; CDR3aa: CASSLTVQETQYF; CDR3nt: TGTGCCAGCAGCTTAACAGTCCAAGAGACCCAGTACTTC
j_gene: TRBJ2-2; abundance: -; d_gene: -; v_gene: TRBV30; CDR3aa: CAWSSGVGTGELFF; CDR3nt: TGTGCCTGGAGCTCGGGGGTAGGCACCGGGGAGCTGTTTTTT